This entry describes one TCR beta chain. The CDR3 has 13 amino acids. J lost 5 bases, V lost 6 bases, and 6 bases had no gene match. The germline gives CDR1 SGHAT, CDR2 FQNNGV. The data belong to a study of blood T cell repertoires in COVID-19. Overall study context: COVID-19 samples collected from the United States, Italy and Spain covered acute and convalescent phases. In each case, the material was cDNA or gDNA derived from T cells, B-cell-depleted T cells, or PBMCs.

Per the authors' pipeline: Amplification of reference gene primers provided the estimated nucleated cell counts. Clones were sequenced by immunoSEQ multiplex PCR, and TCRdb holds only the in-frame ones, with some missing. The V and J calls and the clone size are those of that table, but D and trimming were determined from the DNA. The data show 30,000 to 40,000 clones, with roughly 87% seen just once and 20% to 25% held by the top ten. The sequence was collected from a man between 60 and 75 years old with acute or convalescent COVID-19. Sequenced input: peripheral blood. The chain employs TRBV11-2 and TRBJ2-7; 8 bases line up with TRBD1. CDR3 DNA: TGTGCCAGCAGACCAACAGGGGGAAACGAGCAGTACTTC. Encoded protein: CASRPTGGNEQYF.